Following are 32 T cell receptor beta chains from one sample sequenced in a study of cytomegalovirus exposure and HLA in healthy donors. PCR primers comprised 60 Vbeta and 13 Jbeta primers. Profiling relied on immunoSEQ multiplex PCR, and the TCRdb table lists in-frame clones only, not all of them. The sample includes about 150,000 clones, over 80% of them seen just once. Sample: PBMCs. The receptors derive from a woman in her late teens or twenties in good health and CMV-seronegative.

This clone was recorded a few times. The chain uses TRBV30 and TRBJ2-3; perhaps TRBD1 as D (6 bases). This CDR3 has 14 amino acids. Looked up from germline, CDR1 is GTSNPN and CDR2 is SVGIG (reference sequence). Trimming removed 8 bases at V and 0 bases at J, with 15 bases between. CDR3 in amino acids: CARTTGKSTDTQYF. As DNA, the CDR3 is TGTGCCCGGACCACAGGGAAAAGCACAGATACGCAGTATTTT.

V and J are TRBV7-9 and TRBJ2-1; D may be TRBD1 (6 bases). This CDR3 spans 15 amino acids. Germline V CDR1 and CDR2: SEHNR, FQNEAQ (reference sequence). The V and J ends lost 6 bases and 2 bases respectively, with 14 bases between them. CDR3 residues: CASSPQTGTYNEQFF. The CDR3 DNA reads as TGTGCCAGCAGTCCCCAGACAGGTACCTACAATGAGCAGTTCTTC.

The chain uses TRBV5-4 and TRBJ2-5; D perhaps matches TRBD2 (5 bases). The J call is in doubt because the DNA end fits TRBJ2-7 better. Germline loops: CDR1 SGHNT, CDR2 YYREEE (reference sequence). There are 15 residues in the CDR3. The CDR3 sequence: CASSLAGGRDHEQYF. CDR3 DNA sequence: TGTGCCAGCAGCTTGGCCGGTGGTCGGGATCACGAGCAGTACTTC.

The chain links TRBV30 to TRBJ1-1; D is unresolved. V was shortened by 2 bases and J by 0 bases, with 10 bases between the two germline ends. The CDR3 runs 14 residues. From germline, CDR1 is GTSNPN and CDR2 SVGIG (reference sequence). In nucleotides, the CDR3 is TGTGCCTGGAGTCGAGGGCAGGTGAACACTGAAGCTTTCTTT. Translated, it gives CAWSRGQVNTEAFF.

The chain employs TRBV6-1 and TRBJ2-2; TRBD2 aligns across 11 bases. CDR1 is MNHNS and CDR2 is SASEGT in the germline V gene. With V trimmed by 4 bases and J by 5 bases, 3 bases remained unmatched. The CDR3 totals 15 residues. CDR3 nucleotide sequence: TGTGCCAGCAGTGCACTAGCGGGGGTTACCGGGGAGCTGTTTTTT. Amino acids: CASSALAGVTGELFF.

The V call is TRBV5-1, the J call TRBJ2-7; TRBD1 aligns across 7 bases. The V and J ends lost 5 bases and 6 bases, in that order; junction bases with no gene match: 2. The CDR3 is 11 residues long. Germline V gene data show CDR1 as SGHRS and CDR2 as YFSETQ. CDR3 residues: CASSSGGEQYF. The DNA for the CDR3 is TGCGCCAGCAGTTCAGGGGGCGAGCAGTACTTC. The full variable domain, with the rest looked up from reference TRBV5-1 and TRBJ2-7, is KAGVTQTPRYLIKTRGQQVTLSCSPISGHRSVSWYQQTPGQGLQFLFEYFSETQRNKGNFPGRFSGRQFSNSRSEMNVSTLELGDSALYLCASSSGGEQYFGPGTRLTVT.

The J gene is TRBJ1-3, the V gene TRBV18, with a tentative D call TRBD1 (6 bases). CDR1 and CDR2 from the germline V gene are KGHSH and LQKENI. The CDR3 loop spans 16 amino acids. The V end lost 2 bases, the J end lost 4 bases, and 15 bases lay between the germline ends. CDR3 sequence: CASSPGQGGTGNTIYF. The CDR3 nucleotides are TGTGCCAGCTCACCAGGCCAAGGGGGAACGGGAAACACCATATATTTT.

Only a few counts were recorded for this clone. This rearrangement joins TRBV5-6 to TRBJ1-2, with 8 bases that match TRBD1. J gave up 3 bases and V 2 bases, and 0 bases lay outside the gene matches. The CDR3 is 13 residues long. CDR1 and CDR2 (germline): SGHDT, YYEEEE. The CDR3 nucleotides read TGTGCCAGCAGCTTACAGGGGGACTATGGCTACACCTTC. Encoded protein: CASSLQGDYGYTF.

CDR3 sequence (DNA): TGTGCCATCAGTGAGTCGGTCGGCTCTGGAAACACCATATATTTT. Translation: CAISESVGSGNTIYF. The gene calls are TRBV10-3 and TRBJ1-3; D gene unclear. Between the trimmed V and J ends, which lost 0 bases and 0 bases, there was a span of 6 bases. Germline CDR1 is ENHRY and CDR2 is SYGVKD. The CDR3 runs to 15 residues.

This chain joins TRBV5-4 and TRBJ1-6, with TRBD1 matching over 9 bases. The CDR3 has 16 residues. Looked up from germline, CDR1 is SGHNT and CDR2 is YYREEE (reference sequence). V trimming: 4 bases; J trimming: 3 bases; junction bases outside the gene matches: 5. CDR3 in DNA: TGTGCCAGCAGCCGAGAGACAGGGGGCTATAATTCACCCCTCCACTTT. Translation: CASSRETGGYNSPLHF.

The chain joins TRBV27 to TRBJ2-7, with TRBD1 as a possible D gene (5 bases). The germline CDR1 and CDR2 sequences are MNHEY and SMNVEV (reference sequence). This CDR3 comprises 14 residues. Trimming stripped 4 bases from V and 2 bases from J, with 12 bases between. The CDR3 DNA is TGTGCCAGCAGTTCCCAGGGCTTACCCTACGAGCAGTACTTC. Protein: CASSSQGLPYEQYF.

This clone has a handful of counts. The chain recombines TRBV7-2 with TRBJ2-5; D may be TRBD1 (6 bases). V was cut by 6 bases and J by 2 bases, with 13 bases left in between. The CDR3 totals 14 residues. Germline CDR1 SGHTA, CDR2 FQGNSA. In DNA, the CDR3 is TGTGCCAGCAGTCAACAGGGAAAACAAGAGACCCAGTACTTC. Translating gives CASSQQGKQETQYF.

V is TRBV15 and J is TRBJ2-1; 7 positions agree with TRBD1. Germline CDR1 reads LNHNV; CDR2 reads YYDKDF (reference sequence). J gave up 7 bases and V 3 bases, and 9 bases lay outside the gene matches. The CDR3 is made up of 15 amino acids. The CDR3 sequence is CATSRALPGGNEQFF. CDR3 in DNA: TGTGCCACCAGCAGGGCCCTGCCAGGGGGTAATGAGCAGTTCTTC.

The chain links TRBV19 to TRBJ2-1; 10 bases agree with TRBD2. V shed 3 bases, J shed 7 bases, and the junction held 6 bases outside the gene matches. Looked up from germline, CDR1 is LNHDA and CDR2 is SQIVND (reference sequence). This CDR3 comprises 15 residues. The CDR3 protein is CASSIQSGGANEQFF. The CDR3 nucleotides are TGTGCCAGTAGTATCCAAAGCGGGGGGGCGAATGAGCAGTTCTTC.

CDR3 bases: TGCAGCGTTGTGCGACAGGGGGCGCCTGGTGGCTACACCTTC. Translated: CSVVRQGAPGGYTF. The chain recombines TRBV29-1 with TRBJ1-2, with 10 bases matching TRBD1. Germline CDR1 and CDR2: SQVTM and ANQGSEA. With V trimmed by 4 bases and J by 7 bases, 9 bases remained unmatched. This CDR3 spans 14 amino acids.

The V call is TRBV7-8, the J call TRBJ2-3; TRBD1 might be the D (5 bases). With 2 bases removed from V and 1 base from J, the gap between germline ends came to 10 bases. The CDR3 totals 15 residues. The germline V gene encodes CDR1 SGHVS and CDR2 FQNEAQ. The CDR3 nucleotides are TGTGCCAGCAGCTTACATCAGGGTGGCACAGATACGCAGTATTTT. Its protein product is CASSLHQGGTDTQYF. Filled out from reference TRBV7-8 and TRBJ2-3, the complete variable domain reads GAGVSQSPRYKVAKRGQDVALRCDPISGHVSLFWYQQALGQGPEFLTYFQNEAQLDKSGLPSDRFFAERPEGSVSTLKIQRTQQEDSAVYLCASSLHQGGTDTQYFGPGTRLTVL.

This sequence joins TRBV7-9 and TRBJ2-1; D uncertain. Trimming shortened V by 0 bases and J by 9 bases, and 12 bases separated the two germline ends. CDR1 and CDR2 from the germline V gene are SEHNR and FQNEAQ (reference sequence). The CDR3 loop spans 14 amino acids. In DNA, the CDR3 is TGTGCCAGCAGCTTAGCGCTAACGGTGGTTGAGCAGTTCTTC. As protein: CASSLALTVVEQFF.

This CDR3 reads CASSGATTRYGYTF. In DNA, the CDR3 is TGTGCCAGCAGTGGTGCCACGACACGGTATGGCTACACCTTC. The chain has TRBV2 and TRBJ1-2; D uncertain. V lost 4 bases, J lost 5 bases, and 14 bases lay in between. The CDR3 runs 14 residues. CDR1 is SNHLY and CDR2 is FYNNEI in the germline V gene.

The chain recombines TRBV6-1 with TRBJ1-5, with D tentatively TRBD1 (5 bases). Germline loops: CDR1 MNHNS, CDR2 SASEGT. V lost 5 bases and J lost 3, with 11 bases in between. The CDR3 runs to 14 residues. CDR3 protein: CASSSQGANQPQHF. CDR3 DNA sequence: TGTGCCAGCAGTTCCCAGGGTGCCAATCAGCCCCAGCATTTT.

The rearrangement links TRBV2 to TRBJ1-5; the match to TRBD1 covers 7 bases. This CDR3 contains 15 residues. Per the germline V gene, CDR1 is SNHLY and CDR2 is FYNNEI. V was clipped by 6 bases and J by 4 bases; unmatched bases: 9. CDR3 amino acids: CASRGRTGGNQPQHF. CDR3 DNA sequence: TGTGCCAGCAGAGGGAGGACAGGTGGGAATCAGCCCCAGCATTTT.

This chain links TRBV19 with TRBJ1-1, with TRBD1 identical over 9 bases. This CDR3 spans 12 amino acids. Germline V CDR1 and CDR2: LNHDA, SQIVND (reference sequence). The ends lost 10 bases at V and 10 bases at J; junction bases unmatched: 10. The CDR3, as DNA: TGTGCCACGCAGATCGACAGGGGGGCAGCTTTCTTT. It codes for CATQIDRGAAFF.

The chain carries TRBV30 and TRBJ2-7, with D possibly matching TRBD2 (7 bases). Germline lookup yields CDR1 GTSNPN and CDR2 SVGIG (reference sequence). The CDR3 is 17 residues long. With 0 bases removed from V and 3 bases from J, the gap between germline ends came to 21 bases. The CDR3 loop is CAWSVGGGNPSFYEQYF. The CDR3 DNA is TGTGCCTGGAGTGTTGGGGGGGGCAACCCTTCCTTCTACGAGCAGTACTTC. The full variable domain, its missing parts supplied by reference TRBV30 and TRBJ2-7, is SQTIHQWPATLVQPVGSPLSLECTVEGTSNPNLYWYRQAAGRGLQLLFYSVGIGQISSEVPQNLSASRPQDRQFILSSKKLLLSDSGFYLCAWSVGGGNPSFYEQYFGPGTRLTVT.

About this clone: Relative to the germline gene, one junction end is altered; a read error may explain this. V gene TRBV7-9 combines with J gene TRBJ2-7, with 10 bases identical to TRBD1. The germline CDR1 and CDR2 sequences are SEHNR and FQNEAQ (reference sequence). CDR3 size: 16 residues. The CDR3 bases are TGTTCCAGCAGCTTATTTACCGGGACAGGGGCCTACGAGCAGTACTTC. It codes for CSSSLFTGTGAYEQYF.

This clone appeared a single time. The V and J genes are TRBV11-2 and TRBJ1-1; D is possibly TRBD1 (6 bases). This CDR3 region has 14 residues. The V gene lost 5 bases and the J gene lost 1 base, with 11 bases spanning the gap. Looked up from germline, CDR1 is SGHAT and CDR2 is FQNNGV. The CDR3 protein is CASSPGTPNTEAFF. DNA for the CDR3: TGTGCCAGCAGCCCGGGGACACCGAACACTGAAGCTTTCTTT.

The rearrangement joins TRBV14 to TRBJ1-6, with a weak D call TRBD1 (6 bases). Trimming shortened V by 6 bases and J by 9 bases, and 15 bases separated the two germline ends. Germline V gives CDR1 SGHDN, CDR2 FVKESK. The CDR3 contains 14 residues. The CDR3, as DNA: TGTGCCAGCAGTCCTCAGGGGCCAGGTTCACCCCTCCACTTT. Protein sequence: CASSPQGPGSPLHF.

This clone was detected a few times. This chain connects TRBV18 to TRBJ2-7; D uncertain. Germline V CDR1 and CDR2: KGHSH, LQKENI. The length of the CDR3 is 14 residues. Trimming took 3 bases from V and 2 from J, leaving 11 bases between them. This CDR3 reads CASSPSYPAYEQYF. In nucleotides, the CDR3 is TGTGCCAGCTCACCGTCTTACCCGGCCTACGAGCAGTACTTC.

The CDR3 region has the DNA TGTGCCAGCAGCGGAATCGACGGGTACGGACTTGGGGCTTTCTTT. It translates to CASSGIDGYGLGAFF. The chain employs TRBV9 and TRBJ1-1; no clear D gene. The germline V gene has CDR1 SGDLS and CDR2 YYNGEE. The CDR3 covers 15 residues. The V end was cut by 3 bases, the J end by 11 bases, with 23 bases between.

Details on this clone: Relative to the germline gene, one junction end is altered; a read error may explain this. The chain links TRBV7-9 to TRBJ2-1, with 8 bases lining up with TRBD1. The CDR3 extends over 15 amino acids. Germline V gene sequence: CDR1 SEHNR, CDR2 FQNEAQ (reference sequence). The CDR3 nucleotides are TGTTCCAGCAGCCCCGGACAGGGACAGTTGAATGAGCAGTTCTTC. This gives the protein CSSSPGQGQLNEQFF.

The chain uses TRBV18 and TRBJ2-6, with D perhaps TRBD2 (6 bases). The CDR3 totals 16 residues. Per germline, CDR1 KGHSH and CDR2 LQKENI. Trimming left V 3 bases short and J 0 bases short, with 9 bases between. The CDR3 DNA reads as TGTGCCAGCTCACCGGGAGGCCACTCTGGGGCCAACGTCCTGACTTTC. It yields the protein CASSPGGHSGANVLTF. The full variable domain, its missing parts supplied by reference TRBV18 and TRBJ2-6, is NAGVMQNPRHLVRRRGQEARLRCSPMKGHSHVYWYRQLPEEGLKFMVYLQKENIIDESGMPKERFSAEFPKEGPSILRIQQVVRGDSAAYFCASSPGGHSGANVLTFGAGSRLTVL.

The V call is TRBV4-2, the J call TRBJ1-1, with 8 bases fitting TRBD1. Losses at the gene ends were 1 base for V and 2 bases for J; bases not matched to a gene: 6. Germline loops: CDR1 LGHNA, CDR2 YNFKEQ. The CDR3 runs to 16 residues. CDR3 in amino acids: CASSQVGQGQNTEAFF. CDR3 bases: TGTGCCAGCAGCCAAGTAGGACAGGGTCAAAACACTGAAGCTTTCTTT.

The chain recombines TRBV28 with TRBJ1-1; tentative D call: TRBD1 (5 bases). Trimming pared 6 bases from V and 6 bases from J, leaving 14 bases between. Germline CDR1 reads MDHEN; CDR2 reads SYDVKM. This CDR3 spans 13 amino acids. The CDR3 coding sequence is TGTGCCAGCAGCTACGACAGTGGGGCTGAAGCTTTCTTT. Protein product: CASSYDSGAEAFF.

The chain is built from TRBV5-1 and TRBJ2-5; tentatively, D is TRBD1 (6 bases). The V and J ends lost 4 bases and 5 bases respectively, with 18 bases between them. Germline V gene sequence: CDR1 SGHRS, CDR2 YFSETQ. The CDR3 consists of 15 residues. The CDR3 protein is CASSLGTLPVETQYF. DNA of the CDR3: TGCGCCAGCAGCCTAGGGACATTACCCGTCGAGACCCAGTACTTC.